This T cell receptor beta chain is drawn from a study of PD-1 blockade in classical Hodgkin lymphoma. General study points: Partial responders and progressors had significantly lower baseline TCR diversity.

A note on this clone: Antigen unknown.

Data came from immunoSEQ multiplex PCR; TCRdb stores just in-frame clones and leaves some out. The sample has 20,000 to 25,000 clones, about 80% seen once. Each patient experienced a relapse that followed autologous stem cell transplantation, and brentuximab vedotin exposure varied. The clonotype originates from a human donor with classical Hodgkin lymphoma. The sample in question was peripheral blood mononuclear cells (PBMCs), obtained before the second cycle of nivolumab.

CDR3 sequence: CASSQGDGDQPQHF. CDR3 nucleotide sequence: TGCGCCAGCAGCCAAGGGGACGGAGATCAGCCCCAGCATTTT. V is TRBV5-1 and J is TRBJ1-5, with D perhaps matching TRBD1 (5 bases). CDR1 is SGHRS, CDR2 YFSETQ, per germline. The CDR3 runs 14 residues. V shed 4 bases and J shed 5 bases, with 13 bases lying between them.